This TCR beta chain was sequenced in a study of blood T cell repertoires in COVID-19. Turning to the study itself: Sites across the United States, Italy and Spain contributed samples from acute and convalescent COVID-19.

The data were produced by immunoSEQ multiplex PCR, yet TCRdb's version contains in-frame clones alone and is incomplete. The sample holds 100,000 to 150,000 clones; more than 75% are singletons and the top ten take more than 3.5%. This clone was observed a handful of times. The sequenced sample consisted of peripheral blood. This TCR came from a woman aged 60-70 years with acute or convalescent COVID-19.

CDR3 DNA sequence: TGTGCCAGCAGCTTAAAGGGGGCAAATTCACCCCTCCACTTT. Translated: CASSLKGANSPLHF. The V call is TRBV7-3, the J call TRBJ1-6; 7 bases agree with TRBD1. With 1 base clipped from V and 7 bases from J, the junction kept 1 base outside the gene matches. The CDR3 is made up of 14 amino acids. The germline V gene encodes CDR1 SGHTA and CDR2 FQGTGA.